One and the same sample provided the 28 T cell receptor beta chains below, sequenced in a study of beta chain features in type 1 diabetes. The entirety of the isolated RNA underwent reverse transcription, so expressed TCRB transcripts were sequenced. Produced via immunoSEQ multiplex PCR; TCRdb's table is partial and in-frame only. Among around 300,000 clones listed, around 13% were seen once. Sequencing input: central memory CD4+ T cells from blood. The receptors originated from a man aged 25-40 years in good health.

J is TRBJ1-5 and V is TRBV7-2, with D unclear. Per germline, CDR1 SGHTA and CDR2 FQGNSA. The CDR3 loop spans 13 amino acids. The V end was cut by 0 bases, the J end by 6 bases, with 6 bases between. The CDR3 region has the DNA TGTGCCAGCAGCTTAGCAGGGAGTCAGCCCCAGCATTTT. Translating gives CASSLAGSQPQHF.

This clone was counted a few times. The chain employs TRBV9 and TRBJ1-4; no firm D call. Germline V gives CDR1 SGDLS, CDR2 YYNGEE. The CDR3 extends over 16 amino acids. V was shortened by 0 bases and J by 0 bases, with 9 bases between the two germline ends. CDR3 coding DNA: TGTGCCAGCAGCGTAGGGGCCGTCGCAACTAATGAAAAACTGTTTTTT. It yields the protein CASSVGAVATNEKLFF.

The chain has TRBV5-6 and TRBJ2-5, with 10 positions matching TRBD1. Germline CDR1 and CDR2: SGHDT and YYEEEE. Trimming took 3 bases from V and 5 from J; bases not matched to a gene: 7. CDR3 size: 15 residues. The CDR3 nucleotides read TGTGCCAGCAGCTCCCGGGACAGGGGAGTGGAGACCCAGTACTTC. Translation: CASSSRDRGVETQYF.

The chain joins TRBV7-9 to TRBJ1-4; weak D call: TRBD1 (5 bases). This CDR3 is 14 amino acids long. V was pared by 0 bases and J by 8 bases, with 10 bases between. The germline gives CDR1 SEHNR, CDR2 FQNEAQ (reference sequence). The CDR3 DNA reads TGTGCCAGCAGCTTAGCGGGGCGCTCCGAAAAACTGTTTTTT. Its protein product is CASSLAGRSEKLFF.

The chain carries TRBV7-2 and TRBJ2-5, with TRBD2 matching over 10 bases. This CDR3 has 12 amino acids. The germline gives CDR1 SGHTA, CDR2 FQGNSA. With V trimmed by 4 bases and J by 13 bases, 6 bases remained unmatched. The CDR3 sequence is CASSSLAGASYF. The CDR3 DNA is TGTGCCAGCAGCTCCCTAGCGGGGGCTTCGTACTTC. The whole variable domain, remainder taken from reference TRBV7-2 and TRBJ2-5, is GAGVSQSPSNKVTEKGKDVELRCDPISGHTALYWYRQSLGQGLEFLIYFQGNSAPDKSGLPSDRFSAERTGGSVSTLTIQRTQQEDSAVYLCASSSLAGASYFGPGTRLLVL.

This clone was counted a single time. The chain has TRBV6-6 and TRBJ1-1, with D unclear. V dropped 2 bases and J dropped 5 bases, with 12 bases sitting between them. The CDR3 contains 14 residues. Germline V lookup: CDR1 MNHNY, CDR2 SVGAGI (reference sequence). The CDR3 coding sequence is TGTGCCAGCAGTTACGATCGGAAGTCTACTGAAGCTTTCTTT. It specifies CASSYDRKSTEAFF.

This clone was seen many times. This sequence joins TRBV6-1 and TRBJ2-1, with 8 bases that match TRBD2. This CDR3 comprises 13 residues. Germline V gene sequence: CDR1 MNHNS, CDR2 SASEGT. Trimming removed 5 bases from V and 9 bases from J; junction bases left unmatched: 6. CDR3 in DNA: TGTGCCAGCAGTCAGGGACTAGACGGTGAGCAGTTCTTC. This codes for CASSQGLDGEQFF.

This clone has just one count. This chain connects TRBV9 to TRBJ2-5, with D unclear. The CDR3 runs to 13 residues. Trimming shortened V by 4 bases and J by 1 base, and 8 bases separated the two germline ends. Looked up from germline, CDR1 is SGDLS and CDR2 is YYNGEE. The CDR3, as DNA: TGTGCCAGCAGCACGGCCCCCCAAGAGACCCAGTACTTC. Its protein product is CASSTAPQETQYF.

The V gene is TRBV2, the J gene TRBJ1-2; TRBD1 matches 8 bases. This CDR3 has 18 residues. Per germline, CDR1 SNHLY and CDR2 FYNNEI. The J segment lost 0 bases and the V segment lost 3 bases, leaving 12 bases of the junction unmatched. CDR3: CASSDTSGTGASNYGYTF. The CDR3 DNA follows: TGTGCCAGCAGTGATACTTCCGGGACAGGTGCATCTAACTATGGCTACACCTTC. The variable domain in full, with the rest retrieved from reference TRBV2 and TRBJ1-2, is EPEVTQTPSHQVTQMGQEVILRCVPISNHLYFYWYRQILGQKVEFLVSFYNNEISEKSEIFDDQFSVERPDGSNFTLKIRSTKLEDSAMYFCASSDTSGTGASNYGYTFGSGTRLTVV.

This clone was seen more than once but under ten times. The chain combines TRBV4-3 with TRBJ2-5; 9 bases map to TRBD2. Germline CDR1 LGHNA, CDR2 YSLEER. The junction had 6 bases not matched to a gene; V was cut back by 4 bases and J by 3 bases. The CDR3 spans 15 residues. The CDR3 DNA sequence: TGCGCCAGCAGCCCAGGGAGCGGGAGGAAAGAGACCCAGTACTTC. This codes for CASSPGSGRKETQYF.

This clone was counted only a few times. Being one base from a much bigger clone, this may be a read error. V is TRBV11-1 and J is TRBJ2-6; 7 bases line up with TRBD1. Germline V gene data show CDR1 as SGHAT and CDR2 as FQDESV (reference sequence). This CDR3 has 15 amino acids. After removal of 5 bases from V and 0 bases from J, the junction contained 1 base not matched to a gene. CDR3 region: CASSRQGSGANVLTF. The CDR3, as DNA: TGTGCCAGCAGCCGACAGGGCTCTGGGGCCAACGTCCTGACTTTC.

In its sample, this clone was seen a few times. Within the sample, other DNA sequences also encode this same CDR3. V usage is TRBV5-1 and J usage is TRBJ1-2; no clear D gene. Germline V gives CDR1 SGHRS, CDR2 YFSETQ. The CDR3 is 12 amino acids. The V and J ends lost 4 bases and 1 base respectively, with 5 bases between them. The chain's CDR3 is CASSDGNYGYTF. DNA of the CDR3: TGCGCCAGCAGCGACGGTAACTATGGCTACACCTTC.

There are many counts of this clone. The chain couples TRBV13 to TRBJ1-4, with TRBD1 matching over 8 bases. J gave up 5 bases and V 5 bases, and 13 bases lay outside the gene matches. The V gene's germline CDR1 is PRHDT and CDR2 FYEKMQ (reference sequence). This CDR3 has 17 amino acids. The CDR3 is CASSTRTGQAGNEKLFF. CDR3 in DNA: TGTGCCAGCAGCACCCGGACAGGGCAAGCGGGGAATGAAAAACTGTTTTTT.

The rearrangement joins TRBV4-3 to TRBJ2-3; D ambiguous. Germline assignment: CDR1 LGHNA and CDR2 YSLEER. V was cut by 0 bases and J by 5 bases, with 6 bases left in between. This CDR3 has 13 residues. CDR3 bases: TGCGCCAGCAGCCAAGAATTACAAGATACGCAGTATTTT. It specifies CASSQELQDTQYF.

This clone was detected only a few times. The chain is built from TRBV4-1 and TRBJ2-2, with D possibly TRBD1 on 5 matching bases. Per the germline V gene, CDR1 is MGHRA and CDR2 is YSYEKL. Trimming pared 0 bases from V and 1 base from J, leaving 9 bases between. This CDR3 region has 16 residues. In DNA form, the CDR3 reads TGCGCCAGCAGCCAAGATCCTGGACAGAACACCGGGGAGCTGTTTTTT. Amino acids: CASSQDPGQNTGELFF.

This clone appeared a few times. The V gene is TRBV18, the J gene TRBJ2-2; D might be TRBD1 (5 bases). The CDR3 length is 17 residues. The germline CDR1 and CDR2 sequences are KGHSH and LQKENI. Between the trimmed V and J ends, which lost 2 bases and 4 bases, there was a span of 17 bases. DNA for the CDR3: TGTGCCAGCTCACCAACCAGTCAGGGTTCGGGCACCGGGGAGCTGTTTTTT. Its translation is CASSPTSQGSGTGELFF. Combining the CDR3 with reference TRBV18 and TRBJ2-2 gives the whole variable domain NAGVMQNPRHLVRRRGQEARLRCSPMKGHSHVYWYRQLPEEGLKFMVYLQKENIIDESGMPKERFSAEFPKEGPSILRIQQVVRGDSAAYFCASSPTSQGSGTGELFFGEGSRLTVL.

This clone has a handful of counts. V and J are TRBV14 and TRBJ1-3, with D possibly matching TRBD1 (5 bases). The ends were cut back, 3 bases at V and 2 bases at J, with 11 bases in the middle. The CDR3 totals 15 residues. In germline, CDR1 is SGHDN, CDR2 FVKESK. CDR3 in DNA: TGTGCCAGCAGCCATACGGGGGTCGCTGGAAACACCATATATTTT. This encodes CASSHTGVAGNTIYF.

The chain couples TRBV6-6 to TRBJ1-2; D unclear. The germline V gene encodes CDR1 MNHNY and CDR2 SVGAGI (reference sequence). The ends were cut back, 2 bases at V and 0 bases at J, with 4 bases in the middle. The CDR3 consists of 13 residues. CDR3 nucleotide sequence: TGTGCCAGCAGTTACGCTTCTAACTATGGCTACACCTTC. Its translation is CASSYASNYGYTF.

This clone was recorded a few times. The genes are TRBV6-5 and TRBJ1-2; 7 nucleotides align to TRBD1. This CDR3 is built from 12 residues. J gave up 4 bases and V 6 bases, and 2 bases lay outside the gene matches. The germline V gene encodes CDR1 MNHEY and CDR2 SVGAGI. CDR3 residues: CASRGTVYGYTF. CDR3 DNA sequence: TGTGCCAGCAGGGGGACAGTCTATGGCTACACCTTC.

This clone was counted between two and nine times. The same CDR3 can be traced to other DNA sequences in this sample. The chain recombines TRBV7-2 with TRBJ2-3; the D gene is possibly TRBD1 (5 bases). V was trimmed by 0 bases and J by 0 bases, leaving 7 bases between them. CDR1 SGHTA and CDR2 FQGNSA come from the germline V gene. This CDR3 spans 15 amino acids. CDR3 in amino acids: CASSLAGASTDTQYF. CDR3 in DNA: TGTGCCAGCAGCTTAGCAGGGGCAAGCACAGATACGCAGTATTTT.

This clone was counted between two and nine times. CDR3 sequence (DNA): TGTGGGTGGGGTGTCCAGGGCTCACAAATTCAGTACTTC. This translates into CGWGVQGSQIQYF. This sequence joins TRBV30 and TRBJ2-4; tentatively, D is TRBD1 (5 bases). CDR1 and CDR2 (germline): GTSNPN, SVGIG (reference sequence). CDR3 size: 13 residues.

This clone has just a few counts. V is TRBV27 and J is TRBJ2-2; 8 bases agree with TRBD2. J was trimmed by 2 bases and V by 5 bases; bases with no gene match: 4. This CDR3 is 15 amino acids long. Germline assignment: CDR1 MNHEY and CDR2 SMNVEV (reference sequence). The CDR3 region has the DNA TGTGCCAGCAGTCCGGGGGGGCATAACACCGGGGAGCTGTTTTTT. Encoded protein: CASSPGGHNTGELFF.

This rearrangement joins TRBV5-6 to TRBJ2-5; a possible D gene is TRBD2 (7 bases). V dropped 4 bases and J dropped 6 bases, with 19 bases sitting between them. CDR3 length: 15 amino acids. Germline V gene data show CDR1 as SGHDT and CDR2 as YYEEEE. The CDR3 protein is CASSPWEGGGKTQYF. CDR3 nucleotide sequence: TGTGCCAGCAGCCCATGGGAGGGGGGCGGAAAGACCCAGTACTTC. Full variable domain (missing parts from reference TRBV5-6 and TRBJ2-5): DAGVTQSPTHLIKTRGQQVTLRCSPKSGHDTVSWYQQALGQGPQFIFQYYEEEERQRGNFPDRFSGHQFPNYSSELNVNALLLGDSALYLCASSPWEGGGKTQYFGPGTRLLVL.

This rearrangement joins TRBV7-8 to TRBJ2-1; perhaps D is TRBD1 or TRBD2 (5 bases each). V lost 5 bases to trimming and J lost 5 bases, with 13 bases between them. This CDR3 comprises 14 residues. Germline CDR1 is SGHVS and CDR2 is FQNEAQ. This CDR3 is CASSRLRGDNEQFF. The CDR3, as DNA: TGTGCCAGCAGCCGTTTGCGAGGGGACAATGAGCAGTTCTTC.

The table lists this clone with a few counts. This chain links TRBV21-1 with TRBJ2-7. TRBV21-1 is a pseudogene segment. This CDR3 contains 11 residues. The DNA for the CDR3 is TGTGCCAGGAGTCTCTCCTACGAGCAGTACGTC. Translated: CARSLSYEQYV.

This clone was counted only a few times. The chain has TRBV7-2 and TRBJ2-1, with TRBD1 as a possible D gene (6 bases). The CDR3 is made up of 14 amino acids. Deletions cut 7 bases from V and 6 bases from J, with 16 bases between. CDR1 and CDR2 (germline): SGHTA, FQGNSA. The CDR3 region is CASTMSQGSNEQFF. In DNA, the CDR3 is TGTGCCAGCACAATGTCCCAGGGGTCCAATGAGCAGTTCTTC. Complete variable domain (other parts from reference TRBV7-2 and TRBJ2-1): GAGVSQSPSNKVTEKGKDVELRCDPISGHTALYWYRQSLGQGLEFLIYFQGNSAPDKSGLPSDRFSAERTGGSVSTLTIQRTQQEDSAVYLCASTMSQGSNEQFFGPGTRLTVL.

CDR3 sequence (DNA): TGTGCCATCAGTGAGGACCAAAATTCTTACAATGAGCAGTTCTTC. As protein: CAISEDQNSYNEQFF. The V and J genes are TRBV10-3 and TRBJ2-1; D unclear. Per the germline V gene, CDR1 is ENHRY and CDR2 is SYGVKD. The CDR3 totals 15 residues. Trimming pared 2 bases from V and 4 bases from J, leaving 12 bases between.

This clone was counted a few times. This chain connects TRBV30 to TRBJ1-1; D may be TRBD1 (5 bases). CDR3 length: 15 amino acids. The V gene lost 0 bases and the J gene lost 3 bases, with 14 bases spanning the gap. Germline assignment: CDR1 GTSNPN and CDR2 SVGIG (reference sequence). The CDR3 is CAWSVWGGEDTEAFF. The CDR3, as DNA: TGTGCCTGGAGTGTCTGGGGGGGAGAGGACACTGAAGCTTTCTTT.